Here is one T cell receptor beta chain with its context. Trimming shortened V by 5 bases and J by 2 bases, and 15 bases separated the two germline ends. Germline lookup yields CDR1 MDHEN and CDR2 SYDVKM. CDR3 size: 15 residues. This entry belongs to a study of somatic mutations in cytotoxic T cells in rheumatoid arthritis. Measured with immunoSEQ multiplex PCR; TCRdb has only the in-frame clones, and not every one. Of some 30,000 clones in the sample, approximately 86% were seen once. Sequenced sample: CD8+ T cells sorted from blood. This receptor was identified in an adult with rheumatoid arthritis. The chain carries TRBV28 and TRBJ1-2; TRBD1 might be the D (6 bases). The CDR3 sequence is CASSARQARNYGYTF. CDR3 DNA sequence: TGTGCCAGCAGTGCTAGACAGGCTAGGAACTATGGCTACACCTTC.